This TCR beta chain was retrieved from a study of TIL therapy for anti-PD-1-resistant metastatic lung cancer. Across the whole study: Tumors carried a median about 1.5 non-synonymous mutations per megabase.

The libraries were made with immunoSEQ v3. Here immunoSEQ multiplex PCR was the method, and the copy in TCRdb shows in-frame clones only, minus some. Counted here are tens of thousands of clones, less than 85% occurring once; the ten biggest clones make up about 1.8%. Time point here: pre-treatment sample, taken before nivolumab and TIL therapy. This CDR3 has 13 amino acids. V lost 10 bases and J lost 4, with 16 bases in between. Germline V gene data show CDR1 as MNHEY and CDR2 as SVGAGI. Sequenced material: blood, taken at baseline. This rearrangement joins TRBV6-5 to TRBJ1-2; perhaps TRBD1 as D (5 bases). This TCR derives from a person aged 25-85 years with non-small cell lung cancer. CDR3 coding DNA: TGTGCCACGAGCTCCGGGACCTTCTATGGCTACACCTTC. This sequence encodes CATSSGTFYGYTF.